One and the same sample provided the 8 T cell receptor beta chains below, sequenced in a study of cytomegalovirus exposure and HLA in healthy donors. Profiling relied on immunoSEQ multiplex PCR, and the TCRdb table lists in-frame clones only, not all of them. The sample has about 57,000 clones; approximately 95% are singletons. The sample comprised PBMCs. The receptor set was obtained from a woman aged 18-35 years in good health and CMV-seronegative.

The J gene is TRBJ2-2, the V gene TRBV5-1; the match to TRBD2 covers 7 bases. V lost 4 bases and J lost 4; bases outside the gene matches: 7. The CDR3 runs to 15 residues. Germline CDR1 reads SGHRS; CDR2 reads YFSETQ. The CDR3 sequence: CASSLLGGSTGELFF. CDR3 bases: TGCGCCAGCAGCCTCCTGGGGGGGAGCACCGGGGAGCTGTTTTTT.

The chain recombines TRBV15 with TRBJ2-1, with D perhaps TRBD2 (5 bases). Germline V gene data show CDR1 as LNHNV and CDR2 as YYDKDF (reference sequence). Deletions cut 4 bases from V and 6 bases from J, with 13 bases between. This CDR3 is built from 14 residues. The DNA for the CDR3 is TGTGCCACCAGCACAGGAAACGGACTCAATGAGCAGTTCTTC. This codes for CATSTGNGLNEQFF. Variable domain in full (rest from reference TRBV15 and TRBJ2-1): DAMVIQNPRYQVTQFGKPVTLSCSQTLNHNVMYWYQQKSSQAPKLLFHYYDKDFNNEADTPDNFQSRRPNTSFCFLDIRSPGLGDTAMYLCATSTGNGLNEQFFGPGTRLTVL.

V gene TRBV1 combines with J gene TRBJ2-2; no check of the table's D call, TRBD2, against the DNA was made. TRBV1 is deemed a pseudogene. CDR3 length equals 16 residues. DNA for the CDR3: TGCACCAGCAGCCTTCGGACTAGGGTTTTCACCGGGGAGCTGTTTTTT. Translating it yields CTSSLRTRVFTGELFF.

V is TRBV6-1 and J is TRBJ2-5; 7 bases align to TRBD2. CDR1 and CDR2 (germline): MNHNS, SASEGT. This CDR3 has 12 amino acids. V trimming: 7 bases; J trimming: 7 bases; junction bases outside the gene matches: 6. This CDR3 is CASTAPGGTQYF. The CDR3, as DNA: TGTGCCAGCACAGCACCGGGGGGGACCCAGTACTTC.

This clone was detected once. The V and J genes are TRBV7-8 and TRBJ1-3, with TRBD1 identical over 8 bases. This CDR3 is built from 16 residues. CDR1 SGHVS and CDR2 FQNEAQ come from the germline V gene. Trimming cost V 5 bases and J 2 bases; bases outside gene matches: 8. The CDR3 sequence: CASSTGQDVPGNTIYF. CDR3 DNA sequence: TGTGCCAGCAGCACGGGACAGGATGTACCTGGAAACACCATATATTTT.

This chain connects TRBV5-1 to TRBJ2-1; D gene uncertain. Deletions cut 0 bases from V and 3 bases from J, with 10 bases between. CDR3 length equals 15 residues. Germline V gene sequence: CDR1 SGHRS, CDR2 YFSETQ. CDR3 in amino acids: CASSLEAVLYNEQFF. CDR3 DNA sequence: TGCGCCAGCAGCTTGGAGGCGGTACTCTACAATGAGCAGTTCTTC.

The rearrangement joins TRBV5-6 to TRBJ1-4, with TRBD1 as a possible D gene (6 bases). The germline V gene encodes CDR1 SGHDT and CDR2 YYEEEE. This CDR3 region has 16 residues. Deletions cut 2 bases from V and 6 bases from J, with 17 bases between. The CDR3: CASSFGLDSHDEKLFF. DNA of the CDR3: TGTGCCAGCAGCTTCGGTTTGGACAGCCACGATGAAAAACTGTTTTTT.

The rearrangement uses TRBV4-3 and TRBJ2-2; D is possibly TRBD2 (7 bases). The V gene lost 0 bases and the J gene lost 0 bases, with 17 bases spanning the gap. The germline V gene encodes CDR1 LGHNA and CDR2 YSLEER. CDR3 length: 19 amino acids. The CDR3 bases are TGCGCCAGCAGCCAAGAGGGGGGCGGGAGTAATGCGAACACCGGGGAGCTGTTTTTT. Its translation is CASSQEGGGSNANTGELFF.